What follows are 21 T cell receptor beta chains derived from one specimen sequenced in a study of blood T cells in healthy people across ages. A second PCR, run for about 6 to 11 cycles, used a sample-barcoded 5' primer plus a J-beta primer mix. MiXCR was run by TCRdb on the 5' RACE reads, yielding one entry per CDR3 protein. The sample holds more than 1 million distinct CDR3 sequences, 35% to 55% seen once. The specimen sequenced was blood. All receptors derive from a woman aged 55-70 years in good health.

This clonotype has more than one count but fewer than ten. The genes are TRBV2 and TRBJ1-4, with TRBD1 identical over 9 bases. V lost 6 bases to trimming and J lost 10 bases; unmatched junction nucleotides: 9. The CDR3 runs to 14 residues. Germline V gene sequence: CDR1 SNHLY, CDR2 FYNNEI. CDR3 residues: CASRNRDRDGKLFF. The DNA of the CDR3 is TGTGCCAGCAGGAACCGGGACAGGGATGGAAAACTGTTTTTT.

This chain joins TRBV6-5 and TRBJ2-3; the match to TRBD2 covers 8 bases. CDR3 length: 14 residues. Looked up from germline, CDR1 is MNHEY and CDR2 is SVGAGI. V gave up 8 bases and J gave up 2 bases; unmatched junction bases: 6. The CDR3 region has the DNA TGTGCCAGCCGGCGGGGGGTCGTCACAGATACGCAGTATTTT. It specifies CASRRGVVTDTQYF.

The count of this clonotype is one. The genes are TRBV27 and TRBJ2-1, with unresolved D. The CDR3 covers 14 residues. V was trimmed by 6 bases and J by 1 base, leaving 10 bases between them. Germline-derived CDR1 and CDR2 are MNHEY and SMNVEV (reference sequence). The CDR3 loop is CASRMGWSYNEQFF. The CDR3 DNA follows: TGTGCCAGCAGAATGGGCTGGTCCTACAATGAGCAGTTCTTC.

This chain links TRBV28 with TRBJ2-5; 11 bases match TRBD1. V gave up 8 bases and J gave up 0 bases; unmatched junction bases: 2. Germline loops: CDR1 MDHEN, CDR2 SYDVKM. The CDR3 spans 14 residues. The CDR3 sequence: CASGDRGYQETQYF. CDR3 DNA sequence: TGTGCCAGCGGGGACAGGGGGTACCAAGAGACCCAGTACTTC.

The gene calls are TRBV5-1 and TRBJ2-2, with a possible D match to TRBD2 (6 bases). There are 12 residues in the CDR3. CDR1 and CDR2 (germline): SGHRS, YFSETQ. DNA of the CDR3: TGCGCTAGCGGAGAGAACACCGGGGAGCTGTTTTTT. Protein product: CASGENTGELFF.

This clonotype was counted only a few times. This chain joins TRBV20-1 and TRBJ2-3; possibly TRBD1 for D (6 bases). V was shortened by 2 bases and J by 8 bases, with 11 bases between the two germline ends. This CDR3 spans 12 amino acids. CDR1 DFQATT and CDR2 SNEGSKA come from the germline V gene (reference sequence). Here the CDR3 DNA reads TGCAGTGCTAGATCTACAGGGAGTACGCAGTATTTT. As protein: CSARSTGSTQYF.

In this sample, this clonotype turned up many times. This chain joins TRBV7-9 and TRBJ2-7, with D unclear. The CDR3 spans 14 residues. Trimming took 5 bases from V and 4 from J, leaving 15 bases between them. Germline loops: CDR1 SEHNR, CDR2 FQNEAQ (reference sequence). In DNA, the CDR3 is TGTGCCAGCAGCCTCGGACCTGGACCGTACGAGCAGTACTTC. This sequence encodes CASSLGPGPYEQYF.

J is TRBJ1-2 and V is TRBV24-1; D gene ambiguous. Germline V lookup: CDR1 KGHDR, CDR2 SFDVKD. Trimming cost V 5 bases and J 4 bases, with 16 bases left between them. This CDR3 region has 15 residues. As DNA, the CDR3 is TGTGCCACCAGTGTCGGAGACCCAATACTCTATGGCTACACCTTC. It encodes CATSVGDPILYGYTF.

The rearrangement joins TRBV24-1 to TRBJ2-2; 7 bases map to TRBD1. Germline CDR1 is KGHDR and CDR2 is SFDVKD. V was clipped by 5 bases and J by 2 bases; unmatched bases: 1. The CDR3 extends over 14 amino acids. CDR3 sequence: CATSGTGNTGELFF. CDR3 sequence (DNA): TGTGCCACCAGTGGGACAGGTAACACCGGGGAGCTGTTTTTT.

About this clonotype: The junction and the germline gene differ at one end; a read error may be behind it. This rearrangement joins TRBV20-1 to TRBJ2-3; D possibly uses TRBD1 or TRBD2 (5 bases each). CDR1 is DFQATT and CDR2 is SNEGSKA in the germline V gene (reference sequence). The length of the CDR3 is 11 residues. The CDR3 bases are TGTGGGGGATCCGGCACAGATACGCAGTATTTT. Its protein is CGGSGTDTQYF.

This clonotype was counted only a few times. V usage is TRBV4-1 and J usage is TRBJ2-4; no clear D gene. The J call is in doubt because the DNA end fits TRBJ2-7 better. The CDR3 totals 16 residues. CDR1 is MGHRA and CDR2 is YSYEKL in the germline V gene. The CDR3 DNA reads TGCGCCAGCAGCCAAGTATCTGTAGCTGGATCCTACGAGCAGTACTTC. Its protein product is CASSQVSVAGSYEQYF.

DNA of the CDR3: TGCGCCAGCAGCTTGACTTTAAAAAGGGACATTCAGTACTTC. Protein product: CASSLTLKRDIQYF. This rearrangement joins TRBV5-1 to TRBJ2-4; D call uncertain. CDR1 is SGHRS, CDR2 YFSETQ, per germline. V shed 1 base and J shed 8 bases, with 13 bases lying between them. The CDR3 has 14 residues.

The chain employs TRBV27 and TRBJ1-1; D is undetermined. The V end was cut by 3 bases, the J end by 4 bases, with 12 bases between. Germline values: CDR1 MNHEY, CDR2 SMNVEV (reference sequence). The CDR3 contains 14 residues. CDR3 amino acids: CASSLYGLGTEAFF. CDR3 sequence (DNA): TGTGCCAGCAGTTTGTACGGGCTCGGCACTGAAGCTTTCTTT.

The chain recombines TRBV20-1 with TRBJ1-6; a possible D gene is TRBD1 (6 bases). The germline V and J ends were trimmed by 5 bases and 5 bases, with 19 bases remaining between them. CDR1 is DFQATT, CDR2 SNEGSKA, per germline (reference sequence). This CDR3 spans 16 amino acids. CDR3 sequence (DNA): TGCAGTGCTCGCTCGAGGGGGGCGAGAAATAATTCACCCCTCCACTTT. Protein sequence: CSARSRGARNNSPLHF.

This clonotype was counted a few times. A read error may account for a junction end that differs from germline. This chain links TRBV4-2 with TRBJ2-1; 11 nucleotides agree with TRBD2. CDR1 and CDR2 from the germline V gene are LGHNA and YNFKEQ. The CDR3 loop spans 19 amino acids. CDR3 DNA: TGTACCAGCAGCCAAGTTATTGGGGGTAGCGGGAGGGGTGCTTTTGAGCAGTTCTTC. Protein: CTSSQVIGGSGRGAFEQFF.

The chain recombines TRBV10-3 with TRBJ1-1; TRBD1 matches 7 bases. V lost 2 bases and J lost 5; bases outside the gene matches: 5. The CDR3 spans 14 residues. CDR1 and CDR2 from the germline V gene are ENHRY and SYGVKD. The CDR3 region is CAISEGTVRTEAFF. The CDR3 region has the DNA TGTGCCATCAGTGAGGGGACAGTGAGAACTGAAGCTTTCTTT.

V usage is TRBV27 and J usage is TRBJ2-1; D is possibly TRBD2 (7 bases). Between the trimmed V and J ends, which lost 5 bases and 10 bases, there was a span of 21 bases. CDR3 length: 15 residues. Germline CDR1 is MNHEY and CDR2 is SMNVEV (reference sequence). The CDR3 region is CASSPSGGGVREQFF. The CDR3 region has the DNA TGTGCCAGCAGTCCTAGCGGAGGGGGAGTACGGGAGCAGTTCTTC.

This rearrangement joins TRBV5-1 to TRBJ2-1; 7 positions match TRBD1. V dropped 7 bases and J dropped 11; count of bases not matched to a gene: 30. The CDR3 sequence is 19 residues long. Germline V CDR1 and CDR2: SGHRS, YFSETQ. CDR3 sequence (DNA): TGCGCCAGCGGCACGGGACAGAGGGCCGGAAGGGTAGTAAGGGACCAGCAGTTCTTC. Translation gives CASGTGQRAGRVVRDQQFF. The complete variable domain, with remaining parts taken from reference TRBV5-1 and TRBJ2-1, reads KAGVTQTPRYLIKTRGQQVTLSCSPISGHRSVSWYQQTPGQGLQFLFEYFSETQRNKGNFPGRFSGRQFSNSRSEMNVSTLELGDSALYLCASGTGQRAGRVVRDQQFFGPGTRLTVL.

This clonotype was seen more than once but under ten times. This chain uses TRBV25-1 with TRBJ2-3; 12 bases agree with TRBD2. The germline V gene has CDR1 MGHDK and CDR2 SYGVNS. The CDR3 is 16 residues long. The ends lost 3 bases at V and 3 bases at J; junction bases unmatched: 4. The CDR3 spells CASSDLGLAGTDTQYF. DNA of the CDR3: TGTGCCAGCAGTGATCTCGGACTAGCGGGAACAGATACGCAGTATTTT.

The chain joins TRBV6-5 to TRBJ1-1, with D hard to call. Germline CDR1 MNHEY, CDR2 SVGAGI. The CDR3 loop spans 11 amino acids. V was clipped by 0 bases and J by 8 bases, with 4 bases between them. The CDR3 sequence is CASSYSGEAFF. The CDR3 nucleotides read TGTGCCAGCAGTTACTCGGGGGAAGCTTTCTTT.

In its sample, this clonotype was seen a few times. The chain has TRBV6-6 and TRBJ2-7; D is possibly TRBD1 or TRBD2 (6 bases each). Germline CDR1 and CDR2: MNHNY and SVGAGI (reference sequence). There are 12 residues in the CDR3. The germline V and J ends were trimmed by 4 bases and 6 bases, with 10 bases remaining between them. The CDR3 loop reads CASSSGAGEQYF. DNA for the CDR3: TGTGCCAGCAGTTCGGGGGCCGGCGAGCAGTACTTC.